This TCR beta chain was obtained from a study of blood T cell repertoires in COVID-19. Study overall: COVID-19 samples, acute and convalescent, were from the United States, Italy and Spain. The cDNA or gDNA used as material had been derived from T cells, B-cell-depleted T cells, or PBMCs.

Recruits, aged roughly 18 to 100 years, lived in some 25 US areas. Participants' own reports of clinical history determined their cohort assignment. This CDR3 region has 13 residues. V was trimmed by 5 bases and J by 4 bases, leaving 11 bases between them. Germline CDR1 and CDR2: MNHEY and SMNVEV (reference sequence). TCRdb keeps only in-frame clones here, not all; method: immunoSEQ multiplex PCR. The sample records roughly 150,000 clones, around 79% being singletons. V and J are TRBV27 and TRBJ1-1; D is undetermined. This clonotype was sampled from a woman between 65 and 79 years old in a cohort exposed to, infected with or recovered from COVID-19 (not recorded which). Sample: PBMCs or T cells enriched from blood (not recorded which). The CDR3 loop reads CASSRARGTEAFF. Here the CDR3 DNA reads TGTGCCAGCAGTCGGGCCCGGGGCACTGAAGCTTTCTTT.